This paragraph covers one TCR beta chain sequence. As yet, its antigen is unknown. The data are from a study of response to subunit inactivated influenza vaccine. Study-wide results and caveats: After each seasonal influenza vaccination, few new T cells are recruited, the authors suggested.

Trimming took 2 bases from V and 2 from J, leaving 13 bases between them. Germline V gives CDR1 MNHEY, CDR2 SMNVEV (reference sequence). This CDR3 comprises 15 residues. TCRdb reanalysed the RT-PCR reads using MiXCR and keeps one entry per CDR3 protein. The table shows roughly 190,000 distinct CDR3 sequences, with approximately 15% occurring only once. The source of this sequence is a man between 50 and 59 years old who received an inactivated influenza vaccine. The sample in question was CD8+ T cells sorted from PBMCs, obtained 4 to 6 days after vaccination. The gene calls are TRBV27 and TRBJ2-7, with D perhaps matching TRBD2 (6 bases). CDR3 nucleotide sequence: TGTGCCAGCAGTTTACGGAGGGCACTTCCCTACGAGCAGTACTTC. Translated, it gives CASSLRRALPYEQYF.